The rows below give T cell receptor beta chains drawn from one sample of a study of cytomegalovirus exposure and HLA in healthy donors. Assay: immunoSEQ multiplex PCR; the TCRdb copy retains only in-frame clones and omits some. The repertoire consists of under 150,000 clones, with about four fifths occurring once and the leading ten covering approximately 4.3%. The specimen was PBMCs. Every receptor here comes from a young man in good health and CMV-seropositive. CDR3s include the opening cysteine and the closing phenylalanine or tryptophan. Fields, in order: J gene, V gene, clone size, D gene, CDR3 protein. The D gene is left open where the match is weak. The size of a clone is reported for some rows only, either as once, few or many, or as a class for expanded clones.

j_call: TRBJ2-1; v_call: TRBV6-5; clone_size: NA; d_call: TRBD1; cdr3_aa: CASSYSRGIGQFF
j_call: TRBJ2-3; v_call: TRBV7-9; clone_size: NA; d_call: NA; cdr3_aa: CASSFRGGADTQYF
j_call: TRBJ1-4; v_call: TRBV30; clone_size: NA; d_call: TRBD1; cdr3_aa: CAWERTGGTKLFF
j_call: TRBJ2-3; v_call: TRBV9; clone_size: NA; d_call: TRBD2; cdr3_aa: CASTGTTRTDTQYF
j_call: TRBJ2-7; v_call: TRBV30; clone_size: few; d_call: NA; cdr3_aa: CAWRLKRLSLYEQYF
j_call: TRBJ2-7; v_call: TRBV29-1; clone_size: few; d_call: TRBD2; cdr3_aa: CSVATGSGTSGIEQYF
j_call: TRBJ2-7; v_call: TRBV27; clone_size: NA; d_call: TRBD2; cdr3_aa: CVSSRSPGAGAVEQYF
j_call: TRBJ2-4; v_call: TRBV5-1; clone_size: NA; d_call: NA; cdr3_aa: CASSLATAKNSQYF
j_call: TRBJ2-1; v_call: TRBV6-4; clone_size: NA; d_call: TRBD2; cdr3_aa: CASSPRGDSYNEQFF
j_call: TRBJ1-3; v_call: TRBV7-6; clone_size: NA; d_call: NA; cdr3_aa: CASSSTGNSGNTIYF
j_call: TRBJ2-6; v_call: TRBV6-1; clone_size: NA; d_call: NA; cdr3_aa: CASSEKAVRYFSGANGLTF
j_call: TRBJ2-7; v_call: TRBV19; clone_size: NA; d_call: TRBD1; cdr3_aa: CASGRDRGSEQYF
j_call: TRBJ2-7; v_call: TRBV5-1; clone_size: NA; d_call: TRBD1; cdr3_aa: CASSFGTGYEQYF
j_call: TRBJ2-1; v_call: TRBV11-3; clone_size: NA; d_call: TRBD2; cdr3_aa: CASSTRTSGGAEQFF
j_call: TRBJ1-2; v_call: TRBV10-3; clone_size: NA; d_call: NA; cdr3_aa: CAISEGVGGYTF
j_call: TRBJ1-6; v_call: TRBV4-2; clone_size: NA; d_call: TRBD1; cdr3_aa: CASSTWTGNSPLHF
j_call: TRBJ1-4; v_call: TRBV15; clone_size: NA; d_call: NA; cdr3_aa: CATSRGEGDIWDEKLFF
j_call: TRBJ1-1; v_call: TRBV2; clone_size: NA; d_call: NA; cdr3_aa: CASTAARTEAFF
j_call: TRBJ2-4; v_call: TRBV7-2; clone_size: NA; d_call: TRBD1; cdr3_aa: CASSWRGTGAIIQYF
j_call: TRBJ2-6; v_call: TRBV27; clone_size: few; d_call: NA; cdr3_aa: CASSLGLWSSGANGLTF
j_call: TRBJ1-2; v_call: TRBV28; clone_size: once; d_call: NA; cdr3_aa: CASRSRDNWYYGYTF
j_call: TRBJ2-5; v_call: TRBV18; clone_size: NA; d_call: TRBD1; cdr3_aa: CASSRQGLRQETQYF
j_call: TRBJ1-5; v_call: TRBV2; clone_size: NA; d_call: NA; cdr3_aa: CASSERQGNQPQHF
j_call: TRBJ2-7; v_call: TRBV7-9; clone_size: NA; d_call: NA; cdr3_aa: CASTVSGHEQYF
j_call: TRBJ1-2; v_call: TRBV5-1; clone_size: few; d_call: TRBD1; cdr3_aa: CASSPGGANGYTF
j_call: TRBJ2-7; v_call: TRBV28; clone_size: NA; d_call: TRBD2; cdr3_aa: CASSPSGRAKEQYF
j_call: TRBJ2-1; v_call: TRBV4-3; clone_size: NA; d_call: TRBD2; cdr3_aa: CASSRLAGDNEQFF
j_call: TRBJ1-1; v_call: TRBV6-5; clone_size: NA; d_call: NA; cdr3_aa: CASSDPGIRTEAFF
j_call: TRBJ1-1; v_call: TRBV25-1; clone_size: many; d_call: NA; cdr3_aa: CASSLTENTEAFF
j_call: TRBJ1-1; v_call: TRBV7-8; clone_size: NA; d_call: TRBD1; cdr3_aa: CASSAGTGWGTEAFF
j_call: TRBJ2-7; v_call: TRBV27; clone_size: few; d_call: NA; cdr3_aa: CASSLFVQFEQYF
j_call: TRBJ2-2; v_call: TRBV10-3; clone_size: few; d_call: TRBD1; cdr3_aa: CATQTGEAVTGELFF
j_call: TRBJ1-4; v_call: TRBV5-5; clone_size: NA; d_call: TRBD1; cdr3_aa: CASSSPGTGFEGEKLFF
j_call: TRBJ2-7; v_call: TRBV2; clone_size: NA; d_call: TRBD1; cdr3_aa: CASRTGEAYEQYF